The source of this T cell receptor beta chain is a study of metastatic and nonmetastatic thyroid tumors. Study-wide background: For malignant and benign thyroid patients, tumor or nodule tissue and blood were the sources whose repertoires were compared.

This CDR3 is built from 16 residues. V trimming: 0 bases; J trimming: 4 bases; junction bases outside the gene matches: 5. CDR1 and CDR2 from the germline V gene are LNHNV and YYDKDF (reference sequence). This clone was seen repeatedly, ten times or more. No antigen is known for it. Study processing details: The authors used CDR3 differences across clinicopathological groups to build a distant-metastasis classifier for papillary thyroid cancer. TCRdb ran MiXCR on the PCR reads. These V and J calls derive from TCRdb rather than the authors' analysis. This repertoire shows more than 65,000 clones, around 14% found once; its top ten account for less than 8.5%. Study-wide findings and caveats: Within blood and tumor, benign nodules reportedly had significantly lower TCR beta diversity than malignant thyroid tumors did.

Thyroid surgery had not been preceded by any treatment in any patient. Sample: blood. V usage is TRBV15 and J usage is TRBJ2-3, with 9 nucleotides matching TRBD1. This TCR was recovered from a male donor with papillary thyroid cancer or a benign thyroid nodule (not recorded which). Some clones in this sample may be carry-over from other donors' samples. The CDR3 DNA sequence: TGTGCCACCAGCAGAGATCCGGGACAGGGCGCAGATACGCAGTATTTT. Encoded protein: CATSRDPGQGADTQYF.